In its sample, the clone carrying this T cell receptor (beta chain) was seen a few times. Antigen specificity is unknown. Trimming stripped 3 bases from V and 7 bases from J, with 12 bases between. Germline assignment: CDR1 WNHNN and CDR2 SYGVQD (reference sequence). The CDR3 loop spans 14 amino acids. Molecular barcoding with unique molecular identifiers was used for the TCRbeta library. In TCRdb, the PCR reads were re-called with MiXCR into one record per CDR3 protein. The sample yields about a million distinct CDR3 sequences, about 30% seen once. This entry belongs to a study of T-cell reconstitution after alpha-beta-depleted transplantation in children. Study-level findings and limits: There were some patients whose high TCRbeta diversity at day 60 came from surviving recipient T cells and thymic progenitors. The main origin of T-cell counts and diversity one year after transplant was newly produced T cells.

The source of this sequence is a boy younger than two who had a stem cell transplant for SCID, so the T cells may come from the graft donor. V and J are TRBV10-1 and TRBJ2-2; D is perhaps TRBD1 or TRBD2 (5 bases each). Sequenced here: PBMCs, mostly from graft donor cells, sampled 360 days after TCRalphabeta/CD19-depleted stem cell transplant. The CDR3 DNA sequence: TGCGCCAGCAGTGAAAGAGGGGCCCACGGGGAGCTGTTTTTT. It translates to CASSERGAHGELFF.